This record covers a single T cell receptor (beta chain). The antigen remains unidentified. The repertoire was sequenced with immunoSEQ multiplex PCR; TCRdb's copy has only in-frame clones and lacks some. The sample has around 450,000 clones, around 90% seen once. This sample is part of a study of Ad26.COV2.S vaccination and SARS-CoV-2 variants. As for treatment: approximately 18 received Ad26.COV2.S at low or high dose, single or two shots; about 5 received placebo; per-sample allocation not given. The samples were gathered on day 63 after the first injection of vaccine or placebo. This Boston cohort included adults aged 18-55 years. An Ad26 vector that expressed Wuhan-strain SARS-CoV-2 spike constituted the vaccine. Study-wide points: Possibly, TCR breadth and depth analyses underestimated total T cell responses. With respect to non-spike TCR breadth, vaccine and placebo recipients were similar.

J was trimmed by 7 bases and V by 2 bases; bases with no gene match: 8. From germline, CDR1 is MGHRA and CDR2 YSYEKL. CDR3 length: 16 residues. The source of this sequence is a person aged 18 to 65 who received the Ad26.COV2.S COVID-19 vaccine or a placebo. The chain carries TRBV4-1 and TRBJ2-1; TRBD1 aligns across 10 bases. The sample in question was peripheral blood, obtained in a trial of Ad26.COV2.S vaccine versus placebo. The CDR3 loop is CASSQPGTGARNEQFF. The CDR3 DNA sequence: TGCGCCAGCAGCCAACCCGGGACAGGGGCGAGAAATGAGCAGTTCTTC.